This T cell receptor beta chain was captured by sequencing in a study of long-term antiretroviral therapy in people with HIV. Study-wide results and caveats: Blood was collected between about 2004 and 2017, possibly under older ART regimens.

Run at survey level, the immunoSEQ assay was version v3.0. The table came from immunoSEQ multiplex PCR; TCRdb's copy has only in-frame clones and leaves some out. The repertoire has 20,000 to 25,000 clones, 93% of them found once; the top ten carry about 9%. To note about this clone: Its matching antigen is unknown.

V was shortened by 6 bases and J by 4 bases, with 12 bases between the two germline ends. The CDR3 length is 13 residues. Germline loops: CDR1 MNHEY, CDR2 SVGAGI. This chain uses TRBV6-5 with TRBJ1-2; D unresolved. This receptor was taken from a woman aged 35 to 49 with HIV. Material: unsorted PBMCs, obtained 7.6 years after starting antiretroviral therapy. For the CDR3, the DNA is TGTGCCAGCAGCCGAACGCAGATCTATGGCTACACCTTC. Its protein product is CASSRTQIYGYTF.